These 8 T cell receptor beta chains were all obtained from the same sample, sequenced in a study of cytotoxic CD8 clonotypes in ibrutinib-treated CLL. Libraries were prepared by immunoSEQ multiplex PCR; TCRdb keeps only in-frame clonotypes and omits some of them. This table has around 300,000 clones, almost 80% appearing once. This specimen consisted of PBMCs, obtained before ibrutinib treatment. The receptors here all came from a human donor with chronic lymphocytic leukemia.

This clone occurred once. The rearrangement joins TRBV4-1 to TRBJ1-2, with 9 positions matching TRBD1. This CDR3 has 14 residues. The ends lost 5 bases at V and 10 bases at J; junction bases unmatched: 11. Per the germline V gene, CDR1 is MGHRA and CDR2 is YSYEKL. CDR3 region: CASSTITTGGYYTF. The DNA for the CDR3 is TGCGCCAGCAGCACAATCACGACAGGGGGATACTACACCTTC.

This chain joins TRBV30 and TRBJ1-2, with D unclear. CDR1 and CDR2 from the germline V gene are GTSNPN and SVGIG (reference sequence). The CDR3 is 12 amino acids. Deletions cut 2 bases from V and 2 bases from J, with 6 bases between. CDR3 residues: CAWSPGNYGYTF. CDR3 coding DNA: TGTGCCTGGAGTCCGGGGAACTATGGCTACACCTTC.

The chain is built from TRBV28 and TRBJ1-2, with D possibly being TRBD1 (6 bases). Germline lookup yields CDR1 MDHEN and CDR2 SYDVKM. This CDR3 spans 14 amino acids. V was clipped by 3 bases and J by 3 bases, with 11 bases between them. In nucleotides, the CDR3 is TGTGCCAGCAGTTTTTCAGGGGCGGACTATGGCTACACCTTC. Translation gives CASSFSGADYGYTF.

The CDR3 nucleotides read TGTGCCAGCAGCTCGATCATTGGGGTATACGAGCAGTACTTC. This gives the protein CASSSIIGVYEQYF. The chain joins TRBV7-6 to TRBJ2-7; D is unclear. This CDR3 comprises 14 residues. Germline CDR1 SGHVS, CDR2 FNYEAQ. V lost 4 bases and J lost 4, with 14 bases in between.

The chain joins TRBV9 to TRBJ2-5, with a possible D match to TRBD1 (5 bases). Germline values: CDR1 SGDLS, CDR2 YYNGEE. V was cut by 0 bases and J by 1 base, with 10 bases left in between. CDR3 size: 15 residues. In DNA form, the CDR3 reads TGTGCCAGCAGCGTAGCCCCAGACAGCCAAGAGACCCAGTACTTC. It encodes CASSVAPDSQETQYF.

This clone appeared once. This chain uses TRBV6-5 with TRBJ1-5, with D tentatively TRBD1 (6 bases). This CDR3 contains 15 residues. The germline V gene has CDR1 MNHEY and CDR2 SVGAGI. V shed 7 bases and J shed 2 bases, with 15 bases lying between them. CDR3 sequence reads: CASKQGRYGNQPQHF. CDR3 sequence (DNA): TGTGCCAGCAAACAGGGTCGGTATGGCAATCAGCCCCAGCATTTT.

The V gene is TRBV6-4, the J gene TRBJ1-1, with D unresolved. The CDR3 extends over 14 amino acids. Trimming pared 2 bases from V and 0 bases from J, leaving 7 bases between. Germline loops: CDR1 MRHNA, CDR2 SNTAGT. In nucleotides, the CDR3 is TGTGCCAGCAGTGACCGTGGCATGAACACTGAAGCTTTCTTT. Translation: CASSDRGMNTEAFF.

The chain combines TRBV7-2 with TRBJ2-3; either TRBD1 or TRBD2 may fit D (5 bases each). Germline V gives CDR1 SGHTA, CDR2 FQGNSA. V gave up 4 bases and J gave up 1 base, with 12 bases separating them. The CDR3 contains 15 residues. CDR3 region: CASSSRDQRTDTQYF. DNA for the CDR3: TGTGCCAGCAGCTCCCGGGACCAACGCACAGATACGCAGTATTTT. Full variable domain (remainder filled in from reference TRBV7-2 and TRBJ2-3): GAGVSQSPSNKVTEKGKDVELRCDPISGHTALYWYRQSLGQGLEFLIYFQGNSAPDKSGLPSDRFSAERTGGSVSTLTIQRTQQEDSAVYLCASSSRDQRTDTQYFGPGTRLTVL.